One sample yielded the 14 T cell receptor beta chains listed below, sequenced in a study of blood T cell repertoires in COVID-19. Generated by immunoSEQ multiplex PCR, the TCRdb table keeps only in-frame clones and is missing some. The sample records hundreds of thousands of clones, 70% to 90% being singletons. Sequenced sample: peripheral blood. These receptor sequences come from a woman between 18 and 29 years old who had recovered from COVID-19.

V is TRBV7-2 and J is TRBJ2-2; D ambiguous. CDR1 and CDR2 (germline): SGHTA, FQGNSA. The CDR3 has 13 amino acids. Trimming removed 5 bases from V and 2 bases from J, with 6 bases in between. The CDR3: CASSATNTGELFF. Here the CDR3 DNA reads TGTGCCAGCAGCGCAACTAACACCGGGGAGCTGTTTTTT.

The rearrangement joins TRBV7-9 to TRBJ2-1; 7 positions agree with TRBD2. The junction had 36 bases not matched to a gene; V was cut back by 5 bases and J by 8 bases. The germline V gene encodes CDR1 SEHNR and CDR2 FQNEAQ (reference sequence). The length of the CDR3 is 23 residues. The CDR3 loop reads CASSITPGLHISSLQYNGDEQFF. The CDR3 nucleotides are TGTGCCAGCAGCATCACCCCGGGACTACACATCTCCTCACTACAATATAACGGGGATGAGCAGTTCTTC. The full variable domain, completed using reference TRBV7-9 and TRBJ2-1, is DTGVSQNPRHKITKRGQNVTFRCDPISEHNRLYWYRQTLGQGPEFLTYFQNEAQLEKSRLLSDRFSAERPKGSFSTLEIQRTEQGDSAMYLCASSITPGLHISSLQYNGDEQFFGPGTRLTVL.

The gene calls are TRBV19 and TRBJ1-2, with D tentatively TRBD1 (6 bases). Germline CDR1 and CDR2: LNHDA and SQIVND (reference sequence). The CDR3 totals 13 residues. V was clipped by 10 bases and J by 4 bases, with 16 bases between them. The CDR3 sequence is CATQGPPFYGYTF. The CDR3 nucleotides read TGTGCCACTCAGGGGCCGCCTTTCTATGGCTACACCTTC.

The chain couples TRBV5-1 to TRBJ1-2; 9 bases are shared with TRBD1. The CDR3 loop spans 16 amino acids. V was pared by 0 bases and J by 4 bases, with 7 bases of the junction left unmatched. Germline V lookup: CDR1 SGHRS, CDR2 YFSETQ. The CDR3 nucleotides read TGCGCCAGCAGCTTGGCCCAACAGGGGGCGGGCTATGGCTACACCTTC. Encoded protein: CASSLAQQGAGYGYTF.

In this sample, this clone turned up once. This rearrangement joins TRBV19 to TRBJ1-4; maybe TRBD1 (5 bases). The V gene lost 3 bases and the J gene lost 5 bases, with 10 bases spanning the gap. CDR3 size: 14 residues. The germline gives CDR1 LNHDA, CDR2 SQIVND (reference sequence). The CDR3 reads CASSIGQGNEKLFF. Here the CDR3 DNA reads TGTGCCAGTAGTATTGGGCAGGGAAATGAAAAACTGTTTTTT. Together with reference TRBV19 and TRBJ1-4, the CDR3 gives the full variable domain: DGGITQSPKYLFRKEGQNVTLSCEQNLNHDAMYWYRQDPGQGLRLIYYSQIVNDFQKGDIAEGYSVSREKKESFPLTVTSAQKNPTAFYLCASSIGQGNEKLFFGSGTQLSVL.

This chain links TRBV7-6 with TRBJ2-3, with D possibly being TRBD1 (6 bases). Trimming took 1 base from V and 2 from J, leaving 10 bases between them. CDR3 length: 15 amino acids. Germline V gene data show CDR1 as SGHVS and CDR2 as FNYEAQ. The CDR3 spells CASSLEGGVTDTQYF. CDR3 nucleotides: TGTGCCAGCAGCTTAGAAGGGGGAGTCACAGATACGCAGTATTTT. Full variable domain (missing parts from reference TRBV7-6 and TRBJ2-3): GAGVSQSPRYKVTKRGQDVALRCDPISGHVSLYWYRQALGQGPEFLTYFNYEAQQDKSGLPNDRFSAERPEGSISTLTIQRTEQRDSAMYRCASSLEGGVTDTQYFGPGTRLTVL.

The rearrangement links TRBV3-1 (or the pseudogene TRBV3-2) to TRBJ2-5; D is perhaps TRBD2 (5 bases). The CDR3 extends over 14 amino acids. From germline, CDR1 is LGHDT and CDR2 YNNKEL (reference sequence). The V and J ends lost 2 bases and 3 bases respectively, with 10 bases between them. The CDR3 DNA reads as TGTGCCAGCAGCCAAACGGGAACAAAAGAGACCCAGTACTTC. Protein: CASSQTGTKETQYF.

The genes are TRBV6-2 or TRBV6-3 and TRBJ1-5, with D perhaps matching TRBD1 (6 bases). The V and J ends lost 2 bases and 6 bases respectively, with 11 bases between them. CDR3 length: 14 amino acids. Germline CDR1 is MNHEY and CDR2 is SVGEGT. CDR3 DNA sequence: TGTGCCAGCAGTTACCAGGGCAGGGGTCAGCCCCAGCATTTT. Protein: CASSYQGRGQPQHF.

This chain uses TRBV27 with TRBJ2-1; 12 nucleotides match TRBD2. Per germline, CDR1 MNHEY and CDR2 SMNVEV (reference sequence). J was trimmed by 7 bases and V by 4 bases; bases with no gene match: 8. The CDR3 is 16 residues long. The DNA of the CDR3 is TGTGCCAGCAGTTCGCGACTAGCGGGAGTGGTTAATGAGCAGTTCTTC. This sequence encodes CASSSRLAGVVNEQFF.

V and J are TRBV27 and TRBJ1-2; D might be TRBD1 (6 bases). Trimming cost V 5 bases and J 4 bases, with 14 bases left between them. The CDR3 is made up of 14 amino acids. Looked up from germline, CDR1 is MNHEY and CDR2 is SMNVEV (reference sequence). The CDR3 loop reads CASSPQGSLYGYTF. As DNA, the CDR3 is TGTGCCAGCAGTCCTCAGGGGTCTCTCTATGGCTACACCTTC.

The V gene is TRBV5-6, the J gene TRBJ1-2; D possibly corresponds to TRBD1 (5 bases). This CDR3 comprises 12 residues. Per germline, CDR1 SGHDT and CDR2 YYEEEE. Between the trimmed V and J ends, which lost 4 bases and 6 bases, there was a span of 10 bases. The CDR3 DNA follows: TGTGCCAGCAGCAGTCAGGGTAATGGCTACACCTTC. Translating it yields CASSSQGNGYTF.

This clone appeared once. The chain links TRBV29-1 to TRBJ2-7, with a possible D match to TRBD1 (6 bases). Germline CDR1 is SQVTM and CDR2 is ANQGSEA. CDR3 length equals 15 residues. V lost 1 base to trimming and J lost 3 bases, with 16 bases between them. The CDR3 nucleotides are TGCAGCGTTGAAGCGGACAGTTTGTACGGCTACGAGCAGTACTTC. Translation gives CSVEADSLYGYEQYF.

The gene calls are TRBV10-3 and TRBJ1-2, with 10 bases matching TRBD1. This CDR3 contains 13 residues. Germline lookup yields CDR1 ENHRY and CDR2 SYGVKD. V lost 7 bases, J lost 3 bases, and 2 bases stayed unmatched. The CDR3, as DNA: TGTGCCATCAACGGACAGGGGGACTATGGCTACACCTTC. Translated: CAINGQGDYGYTF.

The chain joins TRBV19 to TRBJ2-5, with a tentative D call TRBD2 (5 bases). Trimming shortened V by 1 base and J by 8 bases, and 5 bases separated the two germline ends. Germline CDR1 is LNHDA and CDR2 is SQIVND (reference sequence). This CDR3 spans 11 amino acids. The CDR3 is CASSIGTTQYF. CDR3 DNA sequence: TGTGCCAGTAGTATAGGGACTACCCAGTACTTC.